This T cell receptor (beta chain) was captured in a study of regulatory T cells in long-lasting Graves disease. Study-wide findings and caveats: Analyses excluded thyroid tissue, covering peripheral blood alone.

CDR3 regions were amplified by Arm-PCR using iRepertoire HTBI primers to build TCR beta libraries. In TCRdb, the multiplex PCR reads were re-called with MiXCR into one record per CDR3 protein. The sample holds fewer than 500,000 distinct CDR3 sequences; around 15% are singletons and the top ten take 9% to 15%. Regarding this clonotype: Its antigen is unknown.

Trimming took off 4 bases at V and 6 bases at J, with 13 bases between the two ends. The CDR3 has 14 amino acids. Germline V gene data show CDR1 as LGHDT and CDR2 as YNNKEL (reference sequence). Time point specified: newly diagnosed GD, antithyroid drugs for less than 3 months. With RNA extracted from PBMCs as input, the TCR library was made. In Xi'an, China, an endocrinology department was the source of patients. The same sample was also used in a study of T cells in Graves' hyperthyroidism and ophthalmopathy.

The source material was peripheral blood mononuclear cells (PBMCs), sampled at new diagnosis, from a patient treated with antithyroid drugs. The V gene is TRBV3-1, the J gene TRBJ1-3; possibly TRBD1 for D (5 bases). This clonotype was sampled from a man aged 35 to 55 with Graves disease. CDR3 in DNA: TGTGCCAGCAGCCCCAGGGTCGCTGCAAACACCATATATTTT. This encodes CASSPRVAANTIYF.